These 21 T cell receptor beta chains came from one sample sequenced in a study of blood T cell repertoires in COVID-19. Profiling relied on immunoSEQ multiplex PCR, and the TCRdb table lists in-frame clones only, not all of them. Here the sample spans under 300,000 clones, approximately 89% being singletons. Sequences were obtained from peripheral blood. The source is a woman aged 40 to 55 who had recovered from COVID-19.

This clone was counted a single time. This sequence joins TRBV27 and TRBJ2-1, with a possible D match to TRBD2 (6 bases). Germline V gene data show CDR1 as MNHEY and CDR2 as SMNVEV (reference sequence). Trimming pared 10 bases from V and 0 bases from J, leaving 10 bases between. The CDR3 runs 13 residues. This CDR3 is CATSSASYNEQFF. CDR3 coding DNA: TGTGCCACCTCTAGCGCCTCCTACAATGAGCAGTTCTTC.

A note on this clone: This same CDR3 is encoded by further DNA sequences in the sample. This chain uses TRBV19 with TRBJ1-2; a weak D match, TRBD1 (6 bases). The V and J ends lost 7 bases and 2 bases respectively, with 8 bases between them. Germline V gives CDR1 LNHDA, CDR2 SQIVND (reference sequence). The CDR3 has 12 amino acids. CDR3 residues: CASTGANYGYTF. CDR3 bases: TGTGCCAGTACAGGGGCAAACTATGGCTACACCTTC.

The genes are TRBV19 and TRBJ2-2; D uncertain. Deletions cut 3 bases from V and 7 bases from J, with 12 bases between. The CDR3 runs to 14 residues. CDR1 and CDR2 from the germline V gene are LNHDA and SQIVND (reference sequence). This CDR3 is CASSILVAGGELFF. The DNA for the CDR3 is TGTGCCAGTAGTATTCTGGTTGCAGGCGGGGAGCTGTTTTTT.

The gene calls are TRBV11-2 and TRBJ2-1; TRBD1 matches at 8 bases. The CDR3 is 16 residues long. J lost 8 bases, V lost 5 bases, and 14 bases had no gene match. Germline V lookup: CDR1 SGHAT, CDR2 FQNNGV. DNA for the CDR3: TGTGCCAGCAGCCTTTGGACAGGGTCTCGGAGCGATGAGCAGTTCTTC. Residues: CASSLWTGSRSDEQFF. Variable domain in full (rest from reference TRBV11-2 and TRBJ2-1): EAGVAQSPRYKIIEKRQSVAFWCNPISGHATLYWYQQILGQGPKLLIQFQNNGVVDDSQLPKDRFSAERLKGVDSTLKIQPAKLEDSAVYLCASSLWTGSRSDEQFFGPGTRLTVL.

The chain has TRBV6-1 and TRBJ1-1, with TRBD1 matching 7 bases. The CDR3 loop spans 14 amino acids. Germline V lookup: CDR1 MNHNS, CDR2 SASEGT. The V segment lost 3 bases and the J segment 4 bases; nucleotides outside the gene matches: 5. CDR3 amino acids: CASSESGGSTEAFF. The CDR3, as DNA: TGTGCCAGCAGTGAGTCAGGGGGGTCCACTGAAGCTTTCTTT.

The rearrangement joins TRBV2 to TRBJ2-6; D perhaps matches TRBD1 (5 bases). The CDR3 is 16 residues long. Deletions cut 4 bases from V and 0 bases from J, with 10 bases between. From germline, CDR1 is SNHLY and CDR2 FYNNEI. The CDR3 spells CASSGQLVSGANVLTF. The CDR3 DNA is TGTGCCAGCAGTGGACAGCTTGTCTCTGGGGCCAACGTCCTGACTTTC.

CDR3 nucleotide sequence: TGTGCCAGCAGCTTAGCGCGGGACAGAAGAGGAGGAGGACGGGAGACCCAGTACTTC. It is translated as CASSLARDRRGGGRETQYF. The genes are TRBV7-8 and TRBJ2-5, with D perhaps matching TRBD1 (7 bases). The CDR3 extends over 19 amino acids. Trimming took off 0 bases at V and 5 bases at J, with 25 bases between the two ends. Germline CDR1 and CDR2: SGHVS and FQNEAQ.

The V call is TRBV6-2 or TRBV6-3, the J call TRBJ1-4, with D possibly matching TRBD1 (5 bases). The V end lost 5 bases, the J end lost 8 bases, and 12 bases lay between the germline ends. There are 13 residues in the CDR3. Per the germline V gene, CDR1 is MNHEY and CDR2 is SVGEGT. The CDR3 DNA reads TGTGCCAGCAGTACGGGGGTTGTCGAAAAACTGTTTTTT. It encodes CASSTGVVEKLFF.

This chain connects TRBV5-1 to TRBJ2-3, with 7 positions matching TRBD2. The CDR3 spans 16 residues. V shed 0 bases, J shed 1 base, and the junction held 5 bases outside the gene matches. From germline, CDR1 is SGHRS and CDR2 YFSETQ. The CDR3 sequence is CASSLGLAGRTDTQYF. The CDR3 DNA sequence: TGCGCCAGCAGCTTGGGATTAGCGGGTCGCACAGATACGCAGTATTTT.

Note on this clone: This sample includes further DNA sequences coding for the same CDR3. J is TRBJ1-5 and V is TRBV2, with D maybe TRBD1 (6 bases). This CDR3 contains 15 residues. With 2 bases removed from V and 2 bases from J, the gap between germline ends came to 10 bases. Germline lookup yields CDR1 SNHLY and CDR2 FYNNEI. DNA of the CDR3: TGTGCCAGCAGTGAACAGGGGTTGCGCAATCAGCCCCAGCATTTT. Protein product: CASSEQGLRNQPQHF.

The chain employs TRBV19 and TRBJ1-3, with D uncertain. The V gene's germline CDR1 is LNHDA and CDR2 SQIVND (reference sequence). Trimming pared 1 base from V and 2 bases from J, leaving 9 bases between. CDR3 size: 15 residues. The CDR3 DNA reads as TGTGCCAGTAGTATAGGTGCAGTAACTGGAAACACCATATATTTT. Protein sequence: CASSIGAVTGNTIYF.

CDR3 sequence reads: CASSQNQPQHF. In DNA, the CDR3 is TGTGCCAGCAGTCAAAATCAGCCCCAGCATTTT. The V and J genes are TRBV6-2 or TRBV6-3 and TRBJ1-5, with D unclear. In germline, CDR1 is MNHEY, CDR2 SVGEGT. This CDR3 comprises 11 residues. The V and J ends lost 5 bases and 4 bases respectively, with 3 bases between them.

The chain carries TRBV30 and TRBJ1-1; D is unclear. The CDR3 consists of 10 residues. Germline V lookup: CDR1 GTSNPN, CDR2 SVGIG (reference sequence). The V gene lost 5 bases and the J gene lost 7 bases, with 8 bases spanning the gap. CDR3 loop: CAWLQIEAFF. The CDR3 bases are TGTGCCTGGTTACAAATTGAAGCTTTCTTT.

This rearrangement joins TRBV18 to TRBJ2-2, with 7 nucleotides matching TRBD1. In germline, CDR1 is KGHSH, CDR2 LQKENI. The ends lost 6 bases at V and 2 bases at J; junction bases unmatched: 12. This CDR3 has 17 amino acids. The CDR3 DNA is TGTGCCAGCTCGCGGTCAGGTGGGACAGCTAACACCGGGGAGCTGTTTTTT. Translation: CASSRSGGTANTGELFF.

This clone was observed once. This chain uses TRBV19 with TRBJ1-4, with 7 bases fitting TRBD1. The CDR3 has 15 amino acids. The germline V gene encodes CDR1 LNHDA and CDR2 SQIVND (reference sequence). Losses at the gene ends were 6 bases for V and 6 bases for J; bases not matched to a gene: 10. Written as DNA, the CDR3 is TGTGCCAGTAGGATCACCGGGACAGTGTATGAAAAACTGTTTTTT. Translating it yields CASRITGTVYEKLFF.

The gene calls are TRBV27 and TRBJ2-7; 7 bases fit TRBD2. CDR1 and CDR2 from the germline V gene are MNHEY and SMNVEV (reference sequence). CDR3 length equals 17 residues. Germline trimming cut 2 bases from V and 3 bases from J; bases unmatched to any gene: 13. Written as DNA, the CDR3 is TGTGCCAGCAGTTTAAAACCTCTACCGGGACTAAGCTACGAGCAGTACTTC. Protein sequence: CASSLKPLPGLSYEQYF.

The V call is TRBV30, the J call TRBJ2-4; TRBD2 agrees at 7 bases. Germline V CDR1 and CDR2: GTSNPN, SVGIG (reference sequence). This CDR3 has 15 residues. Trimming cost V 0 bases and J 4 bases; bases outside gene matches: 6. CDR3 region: CAWSVGRARKNIQYF. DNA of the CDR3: TGTGCCTGGAGTGTAGGGAGGGCCCGTAAAAACATTCAGTACTTC.

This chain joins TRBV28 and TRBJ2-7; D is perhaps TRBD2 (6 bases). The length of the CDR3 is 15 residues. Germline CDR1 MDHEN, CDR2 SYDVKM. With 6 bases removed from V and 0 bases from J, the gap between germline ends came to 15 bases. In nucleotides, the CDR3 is TGTGCCAGCAGCCGGACGGGGGTAAGCTCCTACGAGCAGTACTTC. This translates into CASSRTGVSSYEQYF. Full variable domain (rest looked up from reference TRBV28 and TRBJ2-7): DVKVTQSSRYLVKRTGEKVFLECVQDMDHENMFWYRQDPGLGLRLIYFSYDVKMKEKGDIPEGYSVSREKKERFSLILESASTNQTSMYLCASSRTGVSSYEQYFGPGTRLTVT.

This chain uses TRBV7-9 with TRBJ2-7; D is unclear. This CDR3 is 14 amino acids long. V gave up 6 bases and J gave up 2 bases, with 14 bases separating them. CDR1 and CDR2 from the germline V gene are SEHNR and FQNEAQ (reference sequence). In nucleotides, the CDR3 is TGTGCCAGCAGTGACTCCTCGAGGACCTACGAGCAGTACGTC. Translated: CASSDSSRTYEQYV.

Here the CDR3 reads CASSLGTGEGYTF. DNA for the CDR3: TGTGCCAGCAGCCTCGGGACAGGGGAAGGCTACACCTTC. This rearrangement joins TRBV4-2 to TRBJ1-2; 10 bases agree with TRBD1. CDR1 LGHNA and CDR2 YNFKEQ come from the germline V gene. The ends lost 4 bases at V and 8 bases at J; junction bases unmatched: 4. CDR3 length: 13 residues.

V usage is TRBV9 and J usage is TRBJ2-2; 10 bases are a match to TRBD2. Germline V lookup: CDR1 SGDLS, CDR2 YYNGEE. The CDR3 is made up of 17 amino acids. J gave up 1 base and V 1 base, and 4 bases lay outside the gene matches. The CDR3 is CASSVIAGGLNTGELFF. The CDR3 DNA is TGTGCCAGCAGCGTAATAGCGGGGGGACTGAACACCGGGGAGCTGTTTTTT.